The sequence of this TCR beta chain was determined in a study of glioma-infiltrating T cells (dated by TCRdb to about 2016). For context, the study as a whole: The study sequenced TCR alpha- and beta-chain repertoires from glioma tissue, from non-neoplastic brain tissue and from matched peripheral blood mononuclear cells. Each tissue-infiltrating repertoire was compared with the same patient's peripheral blood repertoire to measure divergence between tissue and blood T-cell populations. The paired cohort comprised three low-grade glioma patients, 7 or 8 primary glioblastoma patients and three non-glioma patients contributing non-neoplastic brain tissue. The full study reports these points: Group comparisons rested on small numbers: three non-neoplastic, three low-grade glioma and roughly 8 glioblastoma patients. VJ-independent divergence between tissue and blood was below expectation in non-neoplastic patients but above expectation in all gliomas, especially low-grade gliomas. Very few CDR3 sequences were found to be shared between tissue and blood, and this scarcity was attributed to high CDR3 diversity and limited sampling.

There are many counts of this clonotype. The antigen it binds to is not known. The input lacks base qualities; no much larger clone sits a single base away. The iRepertoire nested amplicon-rescue multiplex PCR (arm-PCR) platform was used to amplify TCR alpha and beta CDR3 regions from RNA. For one-step reverse transcription and amplification, roughly 90-400 ng of tissue mRNA or PBMC total RNA was used as input. Following bead purification, Illumina adapters were added by a secondary multiplex PCR, and the libraries were gel-purified between 200 and 400 bp. The libraries contained internal 6-nucleotide barcodes that were used for demultiplexing. Sequencing of libraries was performed on an Illumina MiSeq with 2x220 or 2x250 nucleotide paired-end reads. In the source study's methods: Paired reads were merged with FLASH 1.2.11 and aligned to the GRCh37 human genome with BWA-MEM before extracting TRA and TRB reads. For V and J assignment, an IMGT-derived reference of cassette sequences and CDR3 motifs that included pseudogenes was used. Reads were translated in three frames, and productive CDR3s were defined as those with a C...FGXG motif and no stop codons. Clonotypes were defined as unique combinations of V-J cassette pair and CDR3 amino acid sequence. Filtering of reads was based on Hamming distance, with the threshold set by the sequence error rate of each sample in mapped regions. In TCRdb, the public reads were trimmed at Q25 with fastp and aligned with MiXCR, with productive beta chains retained. Identical CDR3 proteins give one entry, which carries the most common genes and DNA. What appears here as the V and J calls and clone size reflects TCRdb's work, not the paper's. A total of over 100,000 distinct CDR3 sequences appear in this sample, around 25% of them only once. Jointly, the top ten make up 35% of the sample.

The sample taken for sequencing was glioma tissue, nonneoplastic brain tissue, or PBMCs (not recorded which). This receptor was obtained from a human donor with low-grade glioma or glioblastoma, undergoing nonglioma brain surgery, or in good health (not recorded which).

The CDR3 has the sequence CASSLGGISNTEAFF. The sequence in DNA is TGTGCCAGCAGCTTAGGAGGGATTTCCAACACTGAAGCTTTCTTT. The chain was built from TRBV13 and TRBJ1-1, with the identity of the D gene unclear. The germline V gene (reference sequence) supplies CDR1 PRHDT and CDR2 FYEKMQ. Trimming at the junction amounts to 0 bases on V and 2 bases on J, and the germline ends lie 10 bases apart. From cysteine to phenylalanine, the CDR3 is 15 amino acids long. CDR3 DNA is the only sequence kept; it has 45 bases, read in frame from the first base.